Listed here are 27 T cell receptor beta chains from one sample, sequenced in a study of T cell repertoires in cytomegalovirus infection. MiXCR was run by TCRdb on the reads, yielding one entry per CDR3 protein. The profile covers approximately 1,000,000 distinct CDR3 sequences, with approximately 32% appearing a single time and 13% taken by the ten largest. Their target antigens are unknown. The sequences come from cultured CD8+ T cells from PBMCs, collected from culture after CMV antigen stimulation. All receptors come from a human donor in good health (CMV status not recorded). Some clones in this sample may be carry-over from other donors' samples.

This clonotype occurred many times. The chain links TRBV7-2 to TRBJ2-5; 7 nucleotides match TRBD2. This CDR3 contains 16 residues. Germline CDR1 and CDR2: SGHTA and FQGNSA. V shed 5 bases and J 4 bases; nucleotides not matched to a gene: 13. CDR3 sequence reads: CASSPGVAGGAETQYF. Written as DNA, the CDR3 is TGTGCCAGCAGCCCCGGGGTAGCGGGCGGGGCAGAGACCCAGTACTTC.

The CDR3 bases are TGTGCCAGCAGCCTACGCCGGGACTATCCTAACAATGAGCAGTTCTTC. Translated: CASSLRRDYPNNEQFF. V gene TRBV7-6 combines with J gene TRBJ2-1, with 7 nucleotides matching TRBD2. Germline CDR1 reads SGHVS; CDR2 reads FNYEAQ. This CDR3 has 16 residues. V gave up 5 bases and J gave up 5 bases; unmatched junction bases: 12.

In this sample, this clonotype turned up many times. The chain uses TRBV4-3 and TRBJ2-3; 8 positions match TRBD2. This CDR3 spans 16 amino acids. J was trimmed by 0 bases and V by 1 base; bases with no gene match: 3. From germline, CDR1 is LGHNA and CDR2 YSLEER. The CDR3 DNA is TGCGCCAGCAGCCAAGTAGAGCGGGGGAGCACAGATACGCAGTATTTT. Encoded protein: CASSQVERGSTDTQYF.

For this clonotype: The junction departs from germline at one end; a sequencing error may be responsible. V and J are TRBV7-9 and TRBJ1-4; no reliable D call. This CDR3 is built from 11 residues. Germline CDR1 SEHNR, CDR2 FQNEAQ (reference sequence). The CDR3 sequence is CASRRNENLFF. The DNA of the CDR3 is TGTGCCAGCAGGCGAAATGAAAACCTGTTTTTT. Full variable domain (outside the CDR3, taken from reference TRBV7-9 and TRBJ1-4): DTGVSQNPRHKITKRGQNVTFRCDPISEHNRLYWYRQTLGQGPEFLTYFQNEAQLEKSRLLSDRFSAERPKGSFSTLEIQRTEQGDSAMYLCASRRNENLFFGSGTQLSVL.

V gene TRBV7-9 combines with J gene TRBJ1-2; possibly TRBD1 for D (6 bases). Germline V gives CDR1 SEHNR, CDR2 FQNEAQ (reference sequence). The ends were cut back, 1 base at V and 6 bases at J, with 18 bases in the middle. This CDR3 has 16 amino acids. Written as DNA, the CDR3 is TGTGCCAGCAGCTTAGGTGGCAGGGGAGAACGAAATGGCTACACCTTC. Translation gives CASSLGGRGERNGYTF.

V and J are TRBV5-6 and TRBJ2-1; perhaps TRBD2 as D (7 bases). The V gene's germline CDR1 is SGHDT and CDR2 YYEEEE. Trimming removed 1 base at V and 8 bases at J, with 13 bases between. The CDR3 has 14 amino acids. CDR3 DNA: TGTGCCAGCAGCTTGATATGGGGGGGCGATGAGCAGTTCTTC. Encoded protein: CASSLIWGGDEQFF.

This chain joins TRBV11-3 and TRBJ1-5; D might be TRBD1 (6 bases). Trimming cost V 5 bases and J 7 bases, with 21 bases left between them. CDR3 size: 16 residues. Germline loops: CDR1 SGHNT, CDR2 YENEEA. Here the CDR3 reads CASSPGQRGAGQPQHF. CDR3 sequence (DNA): TGTGCCAGCAGCCCCGGCCAACGGGGGGCAGGCCAGCCCCAGCATTTT.

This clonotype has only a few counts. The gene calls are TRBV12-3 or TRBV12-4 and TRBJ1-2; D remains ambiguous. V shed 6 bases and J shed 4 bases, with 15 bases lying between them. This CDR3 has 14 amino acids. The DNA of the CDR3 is TGTGCCAGCAGCCAGAGGACGGACTTCTATGGCTACACCTTC. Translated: CASSQRTDFYGYTF.

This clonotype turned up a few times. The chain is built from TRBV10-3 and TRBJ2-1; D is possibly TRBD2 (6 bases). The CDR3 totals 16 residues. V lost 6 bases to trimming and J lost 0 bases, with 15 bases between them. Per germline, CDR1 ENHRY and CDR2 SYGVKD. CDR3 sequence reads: CAISSPGESSYNEQFF. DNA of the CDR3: TGTGCCATCAGCTCCCCGGGAGAGAGCTCCTACAATGAGCAGTTCTTC.

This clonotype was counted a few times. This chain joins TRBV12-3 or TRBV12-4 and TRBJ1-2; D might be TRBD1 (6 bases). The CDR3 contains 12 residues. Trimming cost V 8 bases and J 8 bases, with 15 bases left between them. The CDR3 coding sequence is TGTGCCAGCGCGGACAGTCTCAAAGGCTACACCTTC. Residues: CASADSLKGYTF.

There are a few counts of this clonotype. CDR3 sequence: CATGGSSYNEQFF. CDR3 in DNA: TGTGCCACCGGGGGTAGCTCCTACAATGAGCAGTTCTTC. The V call is TRBV7-9, the J call TRBJ2-1; D possibly corresponds to TRBD2 (6 bases). This CDR3 has 13 amino acids. Germline assignment: CDR1 SEHNR and CDR2 FQNEAQ (reference sequence). V lost 10 bases, J lost 0 bases, and 10 bases lay in between.

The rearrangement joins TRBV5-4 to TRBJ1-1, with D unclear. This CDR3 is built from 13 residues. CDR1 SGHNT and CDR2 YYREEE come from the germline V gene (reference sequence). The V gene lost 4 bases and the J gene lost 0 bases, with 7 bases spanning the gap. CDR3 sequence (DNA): TGTGCCAGCAGCGCCGTCATGAACACTGAAGCTTTCTTT. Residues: CASSAVMNTEAFF.

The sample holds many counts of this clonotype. DNA for the CDR3: TGTGCCAGCAGCTTCGCGGGGGGTACTGAAGCTTTCTTT. It codes for CASSFAGGTEAFF. This chain links TRBV28 with TRBJ1-1; tentatively, D is TRBD1 (5 bases). The CDR3 has 13 amino acids. Looked up from germline, CDR1 is MDHEN and CDR2 is SYDVKM. Trimming left V 6 bases short and J 5 bases short, with 13 bases between.

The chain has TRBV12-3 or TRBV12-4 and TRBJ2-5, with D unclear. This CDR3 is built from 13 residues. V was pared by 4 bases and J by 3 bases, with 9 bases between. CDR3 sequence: CASSWLPKETQYF. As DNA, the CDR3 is TGTGCCAGCAGTTGGCTACCTAAAGAGACCCAGTACTTC.

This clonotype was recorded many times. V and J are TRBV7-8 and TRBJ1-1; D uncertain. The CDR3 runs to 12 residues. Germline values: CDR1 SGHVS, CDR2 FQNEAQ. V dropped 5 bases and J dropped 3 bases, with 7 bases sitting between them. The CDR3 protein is CASSRPYTEAFF. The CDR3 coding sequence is TGTGCCAGCAGCCGGCCATACACTGAAGCTTTCTTT.

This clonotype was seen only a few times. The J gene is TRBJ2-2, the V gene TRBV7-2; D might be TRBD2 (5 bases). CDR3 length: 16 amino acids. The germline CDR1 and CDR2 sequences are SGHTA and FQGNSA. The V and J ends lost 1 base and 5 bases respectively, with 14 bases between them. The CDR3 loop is CASSLVYLEETGELFF. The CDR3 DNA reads TGTGCCAGCAGCTTAGTGTACTTGGAGGAGACCGGGGAGCTGTTTTTT.

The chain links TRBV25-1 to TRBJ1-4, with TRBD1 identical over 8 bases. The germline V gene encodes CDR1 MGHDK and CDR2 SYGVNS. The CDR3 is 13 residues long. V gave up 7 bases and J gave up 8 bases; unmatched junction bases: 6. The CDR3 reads CASKDRGFEKLFF. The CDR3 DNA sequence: TGTGCCAGCAAAGACAGGGGTTTCGAAAAACTGTTTTTT.

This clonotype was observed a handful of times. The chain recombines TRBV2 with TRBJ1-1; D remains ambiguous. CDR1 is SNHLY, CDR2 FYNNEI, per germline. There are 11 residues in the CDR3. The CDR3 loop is CATQRMGEAFF. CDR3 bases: TGTGCAACCCAGCGGATGGGAGAAGCTTTCTTT.

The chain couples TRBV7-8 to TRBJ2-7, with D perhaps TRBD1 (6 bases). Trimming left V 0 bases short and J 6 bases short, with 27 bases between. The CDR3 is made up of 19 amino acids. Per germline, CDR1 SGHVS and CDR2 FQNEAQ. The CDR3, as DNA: TGTGCCAGCAGCTTAGCCGGTTCCCAGGGGAGAGGGACCCGGAGCGAGCAGTACTTC. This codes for CASSLAGSQGRGTRSEQYF.

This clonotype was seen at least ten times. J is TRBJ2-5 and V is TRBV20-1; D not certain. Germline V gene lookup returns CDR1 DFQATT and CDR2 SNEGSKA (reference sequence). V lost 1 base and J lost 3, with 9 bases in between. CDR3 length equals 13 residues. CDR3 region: CSARGAGEETQYF. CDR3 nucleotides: TGCAGTGCTAGAGGGGCAGGAGAAGAGACCCAGTACTTC.

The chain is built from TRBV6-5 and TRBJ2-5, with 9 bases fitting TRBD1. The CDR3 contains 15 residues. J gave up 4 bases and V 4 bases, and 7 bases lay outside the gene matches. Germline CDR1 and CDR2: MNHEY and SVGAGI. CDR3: CASSSPLDRGETQYF. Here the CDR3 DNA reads TGTGCCAGCAGTTCCCCACTGGACAGGGGAGAGACCCAGTACTTC.

This CDR3 is CASSLVKLGYEQYF. CDR3 nucleotide sequence: TGTGCCAGCAGCTTAGTTAAACTAGGGTACGAGCAGTACTTC. The V gene is TRBV7-8, the J gene TRBJ2-7, with D maybe TRBD2 (5 bases). This CDR3 spans 14 amino acids. V was shortened by 1 base and J by 4 bases, with 11 bases between the two germline ends. The germline gives CDR1 SGHVS, CDR2 FQNEAQ.

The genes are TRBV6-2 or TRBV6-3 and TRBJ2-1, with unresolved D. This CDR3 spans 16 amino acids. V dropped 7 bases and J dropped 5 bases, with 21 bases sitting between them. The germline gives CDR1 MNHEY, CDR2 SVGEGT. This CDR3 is CASTLDRARGDNEQFF. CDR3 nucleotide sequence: TGTGCCAGCACCCTGGACCGGGCTAGAGGAGACAATGAGCAGTTCTTC.

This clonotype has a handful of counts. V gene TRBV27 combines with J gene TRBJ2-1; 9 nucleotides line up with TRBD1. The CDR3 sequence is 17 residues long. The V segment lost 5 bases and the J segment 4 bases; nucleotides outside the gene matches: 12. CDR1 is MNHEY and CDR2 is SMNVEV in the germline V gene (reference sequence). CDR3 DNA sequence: TGTGCCAGCAGTAGCCTTAGGACAGGGGCTATTTACAATGAGCAGTTCTTC. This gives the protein CASSSLRTGAIYNEQFF.

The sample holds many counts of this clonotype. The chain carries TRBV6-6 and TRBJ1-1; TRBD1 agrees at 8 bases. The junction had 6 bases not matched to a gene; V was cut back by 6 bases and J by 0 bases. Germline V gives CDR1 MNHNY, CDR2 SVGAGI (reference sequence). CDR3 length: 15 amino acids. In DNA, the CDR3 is TGTGCCAGCAGAAAAGGACAGGGTCTGAACACTGAAGCTTTCTTT. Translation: CASRKGQGLNTEAFF.

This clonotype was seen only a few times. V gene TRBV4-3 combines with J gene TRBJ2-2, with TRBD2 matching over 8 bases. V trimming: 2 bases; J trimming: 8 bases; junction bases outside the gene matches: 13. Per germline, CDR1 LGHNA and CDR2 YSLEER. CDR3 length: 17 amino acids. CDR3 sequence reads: CASSQTRGLGYLGELFF. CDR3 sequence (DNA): TGCGCCAGCAGCCAAACCCGGGGACTAGGATACCTGGGGGAGCTGTTTTTT.

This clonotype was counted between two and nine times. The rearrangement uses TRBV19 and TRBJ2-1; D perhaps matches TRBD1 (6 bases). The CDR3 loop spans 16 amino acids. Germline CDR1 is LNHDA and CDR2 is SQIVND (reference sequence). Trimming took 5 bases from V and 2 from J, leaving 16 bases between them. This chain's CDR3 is CASSLPTGPAYNEQFF. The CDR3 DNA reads TGTGCCAGTAGTCTCCCGACAGGTCCTGCCTACAATGAGCAGTTCTTC. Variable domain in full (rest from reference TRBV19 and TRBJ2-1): DGGITQSPKYLFRKEGQNVTLSCEQNLNHDAMYWYRQDPGQGLRLIYYSQIVNDFQKGDIAEGYSVSREKKESFPLTVTSAQKNPTAFYLCASSLPTGPAYNEQFFGPGTRLTVL.